Reported below is one TCR beta chain. Positively selected for CCR7, the CD45RO-negative cells used as naive CD8 cells excluded terminally differentiated effector memory CD45RA+ cells. TCRdb keeps only in-frame clones here, not all; method: immunoSEQ multiplex PCR. Of about 2.1 million clones listed, over 85% are singletons. This entry is derived from a study of shared clonotypes between healthy human individuals. V was shortened by 5 bases and J by 5 bases, with 15 bases between the two germline ends. CDR1 and CDR2 (germline): SGHNT, YENEEA. The CDR3 runs 15 residues. The receptor's source is a man in his late teens or twenties in good health. Some clones in this sample may be carry-over from other donors' samples. Source material: naive CD8+ T cells from PBMCs. This rearrangement joins TRBV11-3 to TRBJ2-2, with D perhaps TRBD2 (6 bases). CDR3 in amino acids: CASSPWRGGTGELFF. In DNA form, the CDR3 reads TGTGCCAGCAGCCCATGGCGAGGAGGGACCGGGGAGCTGTTTTTT.